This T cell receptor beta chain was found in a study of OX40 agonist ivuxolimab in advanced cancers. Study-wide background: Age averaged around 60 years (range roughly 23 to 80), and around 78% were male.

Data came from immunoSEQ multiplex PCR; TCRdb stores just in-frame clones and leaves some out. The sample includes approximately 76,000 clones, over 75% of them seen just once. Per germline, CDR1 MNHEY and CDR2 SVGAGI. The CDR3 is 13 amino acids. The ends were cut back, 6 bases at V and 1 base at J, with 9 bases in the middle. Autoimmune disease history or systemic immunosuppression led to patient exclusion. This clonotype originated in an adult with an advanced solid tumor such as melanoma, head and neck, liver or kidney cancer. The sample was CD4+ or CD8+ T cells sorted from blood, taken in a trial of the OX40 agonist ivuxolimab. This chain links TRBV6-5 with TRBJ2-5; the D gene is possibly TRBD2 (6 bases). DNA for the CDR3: TGTGCCAGCAGGCCCGGGGGCCAAGAGACCCAGTACTTC. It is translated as CASRPGGQETQYF.